The TCR beta chain described here comes from a study of blood T cell repertoires in COVID-19. The V gene lost 5 bases and the J gene lost 5 bases, with 10 bases spanning the gap. CDR3 length: 12 amino acids. CDR1 is MNHEY and CDR2 is SVGAGI in the germline V gene. Using immunoSEQ multiplex PCR, the repertoire was profiled, and TCRdb retains in-frame clones only, with some absent. The data hold tens of thousands of clones, with just over 90% observed a single time. The TCR originated in a human donor in a cohort sampled during active COVID-19. This chain connects TRBV6-5 to TRBJ2-7; a weak D match, TRBD1 (6 bases). The source material was peripheral blood. Written as DNA, the CDR3 is TGTGCCAGCAGTAGGGGGTCCCACGAGCAGTACTTC. The encoded protein is CASSRGSHEQYF.